This T cell receptor (beta chain) was recorded in a study of siplizumab effects on memory and regulatory T cells. Study conclusions and caveats: Suppression by proliferating Tregs derived from siplizumab cultures was not verified. Naive or memory phenotype was unassignable for roughly 75-96% of proliferating CD4+ or CD8+ clones. There appeared to be greater diversity in naive T cells than in memory cells, and naive T cells seemed major contributors to the alloresponse.

As to this clone: Its specificity is unknown.

Germline CDR1 is LGHNA and CDR2 is YNFKEQ. Between the trimmed V and J ends, which lost 2 bases and 5 bases, there was a span of 12 bases. The CDR3 consists of 15 residues. Sequencing used immunoSEQ multiplex PCR; TCRdb keeps in-frame clones, though not all of them. The sample shows about 75,000 clones, 85% to 95% of them seen only once. Sequenced material: CD8+ T cells sorted from blood. The rearrangement links TRBV4-2 to TRBJ1-4; tentative D call: TRBD1 (6 bases). The clonotype comes from a human donor in good health. CDR3 DNA: TGTGCCAGCAGCCAAAACTCGGGGGGCAATGAAAAACTGTTTTTT. Translated: CASSQNSGGNEKLFF.